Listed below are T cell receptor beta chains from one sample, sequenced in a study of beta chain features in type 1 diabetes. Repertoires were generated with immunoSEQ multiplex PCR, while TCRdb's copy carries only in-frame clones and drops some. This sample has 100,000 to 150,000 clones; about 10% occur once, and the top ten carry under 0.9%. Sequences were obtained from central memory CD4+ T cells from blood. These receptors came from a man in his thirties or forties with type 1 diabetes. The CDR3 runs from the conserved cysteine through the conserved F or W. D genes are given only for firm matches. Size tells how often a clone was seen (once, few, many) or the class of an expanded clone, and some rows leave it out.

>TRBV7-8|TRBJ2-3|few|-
TGTGCCAGCAGCTTCGGACTCGGGGTTACAGATACGCAGTATTTT
CASSFGLGVTDTQYF
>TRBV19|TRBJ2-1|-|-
TGTGCCAGTAGTCCGTGGGGGCGAGACAATGAGCAGTTCTTC
CASSPWGRDNEQFF
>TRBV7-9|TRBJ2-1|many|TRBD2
TGTGCCAGCAGCTTAAGGCGGGGGGAGTTGGGAGAGCAGTTCTTC
CASSLRRGELGEQFF
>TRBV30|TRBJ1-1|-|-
TGTGCCGGCGCTCGGGTGAACACTGAAGCTTTCTTT
CAGARVNTEAFF
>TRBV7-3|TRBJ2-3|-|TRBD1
TGTGCCAGCAGCTCCGGGACAGGGTCGGCAGATACGCAGTATTTT
CASSSGTGSADTQYF
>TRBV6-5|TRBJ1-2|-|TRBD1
TGTGCCAGCAGACCGGGACAGGCGAGTGGCTACACCTTC
CASRPGQASGYTF
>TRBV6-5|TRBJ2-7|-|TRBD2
TGTGCCAGCAGCCTAGCGGGGGGTAGATCCTACGAGCAGTACTTC
CASSLAGGRSYEQYF
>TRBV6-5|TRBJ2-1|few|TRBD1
TGTGCCAGTTGTCGGACAGGGGCCTACAATGAGCAGTTCTTC
CASCRTGAYNEQFF
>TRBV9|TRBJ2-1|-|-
TGTGCCAGCAGCGTGAGGGAAGCATACAATGAGCAGTTCTTC
CASSVREAYNEQFF
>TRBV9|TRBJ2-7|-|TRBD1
TGTGCCAGCAGCGTTACAGGGGACCACGAGCAGTACTTC
CASSVTGDHEQYF
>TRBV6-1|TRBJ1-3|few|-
TGTGCCAGCGGTCCCGGAGTCTCTGGAAACACCATATATTTT
CASGPGVSGNTIYF
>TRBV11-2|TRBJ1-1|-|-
TGTGCCAGCAGCTTGACAGGAATAGTGACTGAAGCTTTCTTT
CASSLTGIVTEAFF
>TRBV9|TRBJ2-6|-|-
TGTGCCAGCAGCGTACGGGGCTCTGGGGCCAACGTCCTGACTTTC
CASSVRGSGANVLTF
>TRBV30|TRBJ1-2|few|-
TGTGCCTGGAGTGTTTATCAGCGGGGCTACACCTTC
CAWSVYQRGYTF
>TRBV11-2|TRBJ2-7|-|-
TGTGCCAGCAGCTTAGGGCGGAGAGATTACGAGCAGTACTTC
CASSLGRRDYEQYF
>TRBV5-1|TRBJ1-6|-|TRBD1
TGCGCCAGCAGCGTTGGACAGGGTTATAATTCACCCCTCCACTTT
CASSVGQGYNSPLHF
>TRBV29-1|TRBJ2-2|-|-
TGCAGTGCCAGACTGAACACCGGGGAGCTGTTTTTT
CSARLNTGELFF
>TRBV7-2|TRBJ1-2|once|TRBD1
TGTGCCAGCAGCCCTACGTACAGGGGAGGCTACACCTTC
CASSPTYRGGYTF
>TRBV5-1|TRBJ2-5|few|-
TGCGCCAGCAGCTCCCTAGGGGCTGGTTTGGAGACCCAGTACTTC
CASSSLGAGLETQYF
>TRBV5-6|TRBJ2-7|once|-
TGTGCCAGCAGCTTGAACTCCGAGCAGTACTTC
CASSLNSEQYF
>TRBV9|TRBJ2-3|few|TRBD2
TGTGCCAGCAGCGTAGACGGGGCGGGGGGGCCCCCGCAGTATTTT
CASSVDGAGGPPQYF
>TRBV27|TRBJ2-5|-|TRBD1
TGTGCCAGCAGCCCCTGGGGACAGGGGTACCAAGAGACCCAGTACTTC
CASSPWGQGYQETQYF